Included here is one T cell receptor (beta chain) sequence, with context. The antigen is not known. The CDR3 extends over 15 amino acids. Per germline, CDR1 MDHEN and CDR2 SYDVKM. The junction had 9 bases not matched to a gene; V was cut back by 4 bases and J by 4 bases. The data derive from a study of CD8 T cells in ankylosing spondylitis. Study-wide findings and caveats: Reports say disease-linked clones showed up significantly more in matched ankylosing spondylitis synovial fluid.

Libraries for TCR beta were made by quantitative 5'-RACE with molecular barcodes. One entry per CDR3 protein, called by TCRdb with MiXCR from the 5' RACE reads. This sample has 250,000 to 350,000 distinct CDR3 sequences; about 19% occur once, and the top ten carry about 8.2%. The sequenced material came from blood, either unsorted or a sorted T cell fraction (not recorded which). The chain links TRBV28 to TRBJ2-5; the match to TRBD1 covers 7 bases. The receptor was isolated from a male donor with ankylosing spondylitis or in good health (not recorded which). For the CDR3, the DNA is TGTGCCAGCAGTTCAAGACAGGGCTGGGGAGAGACCCAGTACTTC. Translation: CASSSRQGWGETQYF.